Here is one T cell receptor beta chain with its context. The CDR3 sequence is 14 residues long. The germline V gene has CDR1 SGHAT and CDR2 FQNNGV. V trimming: 1 base; J trimming: 4 bases; junction bases outside the gene matches: 2. In the PCR, 60 Vbeta and 13 Jbeta primers were used. Assay used: immunoSEQ multiplex PCR; TCRdb lists only in-frame clones, some missing. The record lists about 32,000 clones, of which the ten most abundant hold approximately 4.8%. The source of the sample is a study of cytomegalovirus exposure and HLA in healthy donors. The sample was PBMCs. This TCR was recovered from a female donor in good health and CMV-seronegative. This chain joins TRBV11-2 and TRBJ1-2; 8 bases map to TRBD1. The CDR3 region is CASSLAGQGYGYTF. In DNA form, the CDR3 reads TGTGCCAGCAGCTTAGCTGGACAGGGCTATGGCTACACCTTC.